A selection of T cell receptor beta chains follows, all from one sample in a study of blood T cells in healthy people across ages. TCRdb redid the calling of the 5' RACE reads with MiXCR, one entry per CDR3 protein. The sample records some 690,000 distinct CDR3 sequences, 22% being singletons. Sequencing was performed on blood. These receptors originate from a man aged 65-85 years in good health. Each CDR3 is given with its conserved first and last residue. The D gene is left open where the match is weak. The size field is filled for only some rows; it gives once, few, many or a size class.

abundance	v_gene	d_gene	j_gene	CDR3aa	CDR3nt
-	TRBV28	-	TRBJ2-5	CASSYDGTGLGETQYF	TGTGCCAGCTCTTACGATGGAACAGGTTTGGGGGAGACCCAGTACTTC
-	TRBV27	TRBD1	TRBJ1-2	CASSDGQGGFYGYTF	TGTGCCAGCAGTGACGGACAGGGAGGATTCTATGGCTACACCTTC
-	TRBV12-3/TRBV12-4	-	TRBJ1-5	CASTMGGGNQPQHF	TGTGCCAGCACCATGGGGGGAGGTAATCAGCCCCAGCATTTT
few	TRBV12-3/TRBV12-4	-	TRBJ1-2	CASSLAGGYNYGYTF	TGTGCCAGCAGTTTAGCTGGGGGTTACAACTATGGCTACACCTTC
few	TRBV2	-	TRBJ2-5	CASSEEQTYQETQYF	TGTGCCAGCAGTGAAGAGCAAACTTACCAAGAGACCCAGTACTTC
-	TRBV20-1	TRBD1	TRBJ2-5	CSASGDRGGQETQYF	TGCAGTGCTAGCGGGGACAGGGGTGGTCAGGAGACCCAGTACTTC
-	TRBV4-1	-	TRBJ1-2	CASSTHGLTSNYGYTF	TGCGCCAGCAGCACGCACGGGCTAACGTCTAACTATGGCTACACCTTC
-	TRBV18	TRBD1	TRBJ1-6	CASSVDRVGNSPLHF	TGTGCCAGCTCAGTGGACAGGGTGGGCAATTCACCCCTCCACTTT
-	TRBV29-1	TRBD2	TRBJ2-2	CSGGSGTGGLFF	TGCAGCGGCGGGAGCGGCACCGGGGGGCTGTTTTTT
-	TRBV20-1	-	TRBJ1-5	CSARGGEERQPQHF	TGCAGTGCTAGAGGAGGGGAGGAAAGGCAGCCCCAGCATTTT
-	TRBV11-2	-	TRBJ2-5	CASSLDDETQYF	TGTGCCAGCAGCTTAGATGACGAGACCCAGTACTTC
few	TRBV29-1	-	TRBJ2-1	CSVARISYNEQFF	TGCAGCGTCGCAAGAATCTCCTACAATGAGCAGTTCTTC
-	TRBV18	-	TRBJ1-5	CASSPAGVGNQPQHF	TGTGCCAGCTCACCCGCAGGGGTGGGCAATCAGCCCCAGCATTTT
-	TRBV6-2/TRBV6-3	-	TRBJ1-2	CASIKGSQHGYTF	TGTGCCAGCATCAAGGGGTCACAGCATGGCTACACCTTC
-	TRBV20-1	TRBD2	TRBJ2-3	CSARDFQRGNTDTQYF	TGCAGTGCTAGAGATTTCCAGCGGGGAAACACAGATACGCAGTATTTT
-	TRBV3-1	-	TRBJ2-2	CASSLNSGTGELFF	TGTGCCAGCAGCCTCAACTCCGGGACCGGGGAGCTGTTTTTT
-	TRBV16	-	TRBJ2-3	CASSQSPRDSQYF	TGTGCCAGCAGCCAATCGCCCCGGGACTCGCAGTATTTT
-	TRBV7-9	TRBD2	TRBJ2-5	CASSLWRGGQETQYF	TGTGCCAGCAGCTTATGGCGGGGGGGCCAAGAGACCCAGTACTTC
many	TRBV5-1	-	TRBJ2-1	CASSRDGLYNEQFF	TGCGCCAGCAGCAGGGACGGACTCTACAATGAGCAGTTCTTC
-	TRBV19	-	TRBJ2-1	CASSILNEQFF	TGTGCCAGTAGTATACTGAATGAGCAGTTCTTC
once	TRBV9	-	TRBJ2-1	CASSPREQFF	TGTGCCAGCAGCCCACGAGAGCAGTTCTTC
few	TRBV6-6	-	TRBJ2-7	CASSSDRSRLEQYF	TGTGCCAGCAGTTCGGACCGCTCAAGGTTGGAGCAGTACTTC
-	TRBV7-3	TRBD2	TRBJ2-1	CASSLSGTSGHNEQFF	TGTGCCAGCAGCTTATCGGGGACTAGCGGACACAATGAGCAGTTCTTC
few	TRBV20-1	-	TRBJ2-4	CSARLQGIGNIQYF	TGCAGTGCTAGACTTCAGGGGATAGGGAACATTCAGTACTTC
few	TRBV12-3/TRBV12-4	TRBD1	TRBJ1-2	CASRPSGGGYTF	TGTGCCAGCAGGCCCTCAGGGGGTGGCTACACCTTC
-	TRBV19	TRBD2	TRBJ2-1	CASSILSAGSDEQFF	TGTGCCAGTAGTATCCTATCAGCGGGAAGCGATGAGCAGTTCTTC
few	TRBV5-1	-	TRBJ2-7	CASSPTPHHEQYF	TGCGCCAGCAGCCCGACACCTCACCACGAGCAGTACTTC
few	TRBV29-1	-	TRBJ2-1	CSTDARHYNEQFF	TGCAGCACTGACGCACGTCACTACAATGAGCAGTTCTTC
few	TRBV5-1	-	TRBJ2-7	CASSLRRDYEQYF	TGCGCCAGCAGCTTACGTAGAGACTACGAGCAGTACTTC
few	TRBV27	TRBD1	TRBJ2-1	CASIQGASENNEQFF	TGTGCCAGCATCCAGGGGGCCTCGGAAAACAATGAGCAGTTCTTC
-	TRBV7-6	-	TRBJ1-3	CASSLARSSGNTIYF	TGTGCCAGCAGCTTAGCAAGGAGTTCTGGAAACACCATATATTTT
many	TRBV7-3	TRBD2	TRBJ2-1	CASSSTGTSVNEQFF	TGTGCCAGCAGCTCGACCGGGACTAGCGTCAATGAGCAGTTCTTC
-	TRBV24-1	TRBD2	TRBJ2-3	CATNDSGGLSDTQYF	TGTGCCACCAACGATAGCGGGGGGCTCTCAGATACGCAGTATTTT
few	TRBV7-3	-	TRBJ2-5	CASSLEGGHGETQYF	TGTGCCAGCAGCCTAGAAGGGGGGCACGGAGAGACCCAGTACTTC
few	TRBV29-1	TRBD1	TRBJ1-3	CSVETGAVGNTIYF	TGCAGCGTTGAAACAGGGGCCGTTGGAAACACCATATATTTT
many	TRBV5-1	-	TRBJ2-6	CASSLVGTQGAYSGANVLTF	TGCGCCAGCAGCTTGGTAGGGACACAGGGCGCATACTCTGGGGCCAACGTCCTGACTTTC
-	TRBV6-1	-	TRBJ2-3	CASSETGPRTDTQYF	TGTGCCAGCAGTGAGACAGGCCCCCGCACAGATACGCAGTATTTT
few	TRBV7-9	-	TRBJ1-5	CASSFANQPQHF	TGTGCCAGCAGCTTCGCCAATCAGCCCCAGCATTTT
many	TRBV7-2	TRBD2	TRBJ2-1	CASSLEGLALDEQFF	TGTGCCAGCAGCCTAGAAGGACTAGCGTTGGATGAGCAGTTCTTC
-	TRBV9	-	TRBJ1-2	CASSVGVEMSYGYTF	TGTGCCAGCAGCGTAGGGGTAGAAATGAGCTATGGCTACACCTTC
-	TRBV12-3/TRBV12-4	TRBD2	TRBJ2-3	CASSFWREGADTQYF	TGTGCCAGCAGTTTTTGGCGGGAGGGCGCAGATACGCAGTATTTT
-	TRBV12-3/TRBV12-4	TRBD2	TRBJ2-1	CASSFQIVRGLAGVPSYNEQFF	TGTGCCAGCAGTTTCCAAATAGTCCGGGGACTAGCGGGGGTTCCATCCTACAATGAGCAGTTCTTC